The rows below give T cell receptor beta chains drawn from one sample of a study of T cells after yellow fever vaccination. TCRdb re-called the 5' RACE reads through MiXCR, storing one row per CDR3 protein. Among about 340,000 distinct CDR3 sequences listed, almost 4% were seen once. This material consisted of PBMCs, taken 5 days after the yellow fever booster vaccination. All receptors derive from a man between 18 and 29 years old who received the YFV17D yellow fever vaccine. The CDR3 runs from the conserved cysteine through the conserved F or W. D genes are given only for firm matches. Some rows have no size entry. The others give once, few or many, or a class for an expanded clone.

V gene	clone size	J gene	D gene	CDR3 DNA	CDR3 protein
TRBV27	many	TRBJ2-3	TRBD2	TGTGCCAGCAGTCCCCGACTAGCGGGGGGCGTAGATACGCAGTATTTT	CASSPRLAGGVDTQYF
TRBV5-6	.	TRBJ2-5	.	TGTGCCAGCAGCCAAACCCTGAAATTCCAAGAGACCCAGTACTTC	CASSQTLKFQETQYF
TRBV25-1	few	TRBJ1-2	.	TGTGCCAGCAAGTGGGGCTATGGCTACACCTTC	CASKWGYGYTF
TRBV25-1	few	TRBJ2-5	.	TGTGCCAGCCCGGGGGAGACCCAGTACTTC	CASPGETQYF
TRBV20-1	.	TRBJ2-3	.	TGCAGTGCTAGGGTCCAGTCTAGCACAGATACGCAGTATTTT	CSARVQSSTDTQYF
TRBV20-1	few	TRBJ1-2	TRBD1	TGCAGTGCCACCTACATTGGGAGGGAGGGGGCTACCGGCTACACCTTC	CSATYIGREGATGYTF
TRBV4-3	few	TRBJ2-5	.	TGCGCCAGCAGCCAAGATGAGGGGACGGGGGAGACCCAGTACTTC	CASSQDEGTGETQYF
TRBV5-6	.	TRBJ2-1	TRBD2	TGTGCCAGCAGCTCCATTTTTGAGCGGGACGGTGAGCAGTTCTTC	CASSSIFERDGEQFF
TRBV7-9	many	TRBJ1-1	TRBD1	TGTGCCAGCAGCTTAGGACCCGGGACAGGGGGCAAGATCACTGAAGCTTTCTTT	CASSLGPGTGGKITEAFF
TRBV2	many	TRBJ1-1	TRBD1	TGTGCCAGCAGTGAGGGACAGGGGGAGATGTTCACTGAAGCTTTCTTT	CASSEGQGEMFTEAFF
TRBV4-1	.	TRBJ2-1	.	TGCGCCAGCAGCCAAGTTAATCTGGTGGCCTACAATGAGCAGTTCTTC	CASSQVNLVAYNEQFF
TRBV19	few	TRBJ1-1	.	TGTGCCAGTAGCCGGGCCGGCAGGGTCACTGAAGCTTTCTTT	CASSRAGRVTEAFF
TRBV29-1	once	TRBJ1-2	.	TGCAGCGTTGAAGAGTCCGGCATTCGGTATGGCTACACCTTC	CSVEESGIRYGYTF
TRBV13	many	TRBJ2-2	.	TGTGCCAGCAGTACCTCCGGGGAGCTGTTTTTT	CASSTSGELFF